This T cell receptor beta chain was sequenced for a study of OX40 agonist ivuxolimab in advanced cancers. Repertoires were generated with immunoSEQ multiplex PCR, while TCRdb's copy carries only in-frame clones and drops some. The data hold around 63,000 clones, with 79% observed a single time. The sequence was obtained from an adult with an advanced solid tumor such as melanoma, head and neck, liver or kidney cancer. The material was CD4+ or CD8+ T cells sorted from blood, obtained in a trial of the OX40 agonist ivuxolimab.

This CDR3 is CASSPPRTGELFF. CDR3 sequence (DNA): TGTGCCAGCAGCCCCCCTAGGACCGGGGAGCTGTTTTTT. The chain recombines TRBV9 with TRBJ2-2; unclear D gene. The V end was cut by 4 bases, the J end by 5 bases, with 9 bases between. Germline CDR1 SGDLS, CDR2 YYNGEE. The CDR3 extends over 13 amino acids.